These T cell receptor beta chains were read from a single sample in a study of immune evolution from preneoplasia to lung adenocarcinoma. Profiled with immunoSEQ multiplex PCR; TCRdb holds only in-frame clones, not every one. The repertoire holds around 890 clones, with 80% as singletons. Material for sequencing was FFPE tissue from an adenomatous hyperplasia lung lesion. Every receptor here comes from a person between 60 and 80 years old with lung adenocarcinoma. The CDR3 runs from the conserved cysteine through the conserved F or W. D genes are given only for firm matches. The listing skips clone size in some rows; elsewhere it reads once, few, many or a size class.

V gene	D gene	J gene	clone size	CDR3 protein	CDR3 DNA
TRBV29-1	.	TRBJ2-3	.	CSVTGTRTDSTDTQYF	TGCAGCGTCACCGGGACACGAACGGATAGCACAGATACGCAGTATTTT
TRBV21-1	.	TRBJ2-3	.	CASSKSRDNSTDTQYF	TGTGCCAGCAGCAAATCTCGGGATAATAGCACAGATACGCAGTATTTT
TRBV9	TRBD2	TRBJ2-4	.	CASSVGLSGSGGAKNIQYF	TGTGCCAGCAGCGTAGGTCTAAGCGGGAGCGGGGGGGCCAAAAACATTCAGTACTTC
TRBV19	TRBD1	TRBJ2-7	.	CASMGQSSYEQYF	TGTGCCAGTATGGGACAGTCTTCCTACGAGCAGTACTTC
TRBV11-1	.	TRBJ2-5	few	CASSLGVVNGETQYF	TGTGCCAGCAGCTTAGGGGTCGTGAATGGGGAGACCCAGTACTTC
TRBV6-5	.	TRBJ1-1	once	CATGPNTEAFF	TGTGCCACCGGGCCGAACACTGAAGCTTTCTTT
TRBV18	.	TRBJ2-1	.	CASSRPVNEQFF	TGTGCCAGCTCACGTCCGGTCAATGAGCAGTTCTTC
TRBV10-3	.	TRBJ1-1	once	CAIRGRDDTEAFF	TGTGCCATCCGGGGCAGGGATGACACTGAAGCTTTCTTT
TRBV6-6	TRBD2	TRBJ2-1	.	CASRRGLAGRNEQFF	TGTGCCAGCAGGAGGGGACTAGCGGGACGCAATGAGCAGTTCTTC
TRBV7-8	TRBD2	TRBJ2-7	.	CASSFLGGSTSYEQYF	TGTGCCAGCAGTTTTCTGGGGGGGTCCACCTCCTACGAGCAGTACTTC
TRBV2	.	TRBJ2-3	once	CASSSKVPWSTDTQYF	TGTGCCAGCAGTTCGAAAGTCCCTTGGAGCACAGATACGCAGTATTTT
TRBV11-1	.	TRBJ2-7	.	CASSISSGDSRRYEQYF	TGTGCCAGCAGCATATCCTCAGGGGACTCTAGACGGTACGAGCAGTACTTC
TRBV4-2	.	TRBJ2-7	once	CASSQDRPGRGFYEQYF	TGTGCCAGCAGCCAAGATCGCCCAGGAAGGGGGTTCTACGAGCAGTACTTC
TRBV2	TRBD1	TRBJ2-5	.	CASSELSTGTGSQETQYF	TGTGCCAGCAGTGAATTATCCACCGGGACAGGGAGCCAAGAGACCCAGTACTTC